The 13 T cell receptor beta chains reported below all come from one sample, sequenced in a study of neurological immune-mediated disorders. In TCRdb, the 5' RACE reads were re-called with MiXCR into one record per CDR3 protein. Of 45,000 or so distinct CDR3 sequences in the sample, 2.5% to 3.5% were seen once. Source material: PBMCs. These receptors came from a woman between 45 and 60 years old with multiple sclerosis.

This clonotype was recorded at least ten times. The chain joins TRBV5-1 to TRBJ2-3; D is ambiguous. Germline V lookup: CDR1 SGHRS, CDR2 YFSETQ. The V gene lost 4 bases and the J gene lost 1 base, with 4 bases spanning the gap. This CDR3 contains 12 residues. The CDR3 nucleotides read TGCGCCAGCAGCCCACGCACAGATACGCAGTATTTT. It is translated as CASSPRTDTQYF. Supplemented by reference TRBV5-1 and TRBJ2-3, the full variable domain reads KAGVTQTPRYLIKTRGQQVTLSCSPISGHRSVSWYQQTPGQGLQFLFEYFSETQRNKGNFPGRFSGRQFSNSRSEMNVSTLELGDSALYLCASSPRTDTQYFGPGTRLTVL.

This clonotype was detected many times. V and J are TRBV7-8 and TRBJ1-3; 8 bases line up with TRBD1. Germline CDR1 SGHVS, CDR2 FQNEAQ. With V trimmed by 2 bases and J by 0 bases, 6 bases remained unmatched. The CDR3 loop spans 17 amino acids. The CDR3 region is CASSLRTGLSSGNTIYF. CDR3 coding DNA: TGTGCCAGCAGCTTAAGGACAGGGTTGAGCTCTGGAAACACCATATATTTT.

This clonotype was counted many times. The rearrangement joins TRBV20-1 to TRBJ2-1, with 10 bases that match TRBD1. Germline loops: CDR1 DFQATT, CDR2 SNEGSKA (reference sequence). V dropped 6 bases and J dropped 4; count of bases not matched to a gene: 9. The CDR3 covers 15 residues. CDR3 sequence reads: CSAPSRDRGYNEQFF. The DNA of the CDR3 is TGCAGTGCCCCTTCCCGGGACAGGGGATACAATGAGCAGTTCTTC.

This clonotype was found many times. This chain uses TRBV5-1 with TRBJ1-1; D perhaps matches TRBD1 (5 bases). V shed 4 bases and J shed 1 base, with 14 bases lying between them. CDR1 and CDR2 from the germline V gene are SGHRS and YFSETQ. This CDR3 contains 15 residues. The CDR3: CASSKEPGWNTEAFF. The CDR3 DNA sequence: TGCGCCAGCAGCAAGGAACCAGGGTGGAACACTGAAGCTTTCTTT.

This clonotype was found many times. The gene calls are TRBV6-1 and TRBJ1-1; 11 positions match TRBD1. Germline values: CDR1 MNHNS, CDR2 SASEGT. V lost 3 bases, J lost 0 bases, and 15 bases stayed unmatched. This CDR3 is built from 20 residues. CDR3 in DNA: TGTGCCAGCAGTGACCCGGACAGGGGGCCCCTATTAGGGATGAACACTGAAGCTTTCTTT. Amino acids: CASSDPDRGPLLGMNTEAFF.

This clonotype has a count of ten or more. The chain links TRBV5-1 to TRBJ2-1; no reliable D call. The ends were cut back, 0 bases at V and 0 bases at J, with 10 bases in the middle. This CDR3 contains 16 residues. The germline CDR1 and CDR2 sequences are SGHRS and YFSETQ. In DNA, the CDR3 is TGCGCCAGCAGCTTGGATGTCCCTAGCTCCTACAATGAGCAGTTCTTC. Amino acids: CASSLDVPSSYNEQFF. Together with reference TRBV5-1 and TRBJ2-1, the CDR3 gives the full variable domain: KAGVTQTPRYLIKTRGQQVTLSCSPISGHRSVSWYQQTPGQGLQFLFEYFSETQRNKGNFPGRFSGRQFSNSRSEMNVSTLELGDSALYLCASSLDVPSSYNEQFFGPGTRLTVL.

This clonotype was counted at least ten times. V is TRBV11-2 and J is TRBJ2-3; D unclear. Trimming cost V 0 bases and J 4 bases, with 5 bases left between them. Germline V gene sequence: CDR1 SGHAT, CDR2 FQNNGV. There are 13 residues in the CDR3. Here the CDR3 reads CASSLESADTQYF. The CDR3 region has the DNA TGTGCCAGCAGCTTAGAGTCGGCAGATACGCAGTATTTT.

This clonotype was detected many times. The rearrangement joins TRBV5-1 to TRBJ2-5, with 7 bases that match TRBD1. The CDR3 loop spans 15 amino acids. V gave up 0 bases and J gave up 5 bases; unmatched junction bases: 7. Germline values: CDR1 SGHRS, CDR2 YFSETQ. CDR3 amino acids: CASSLASRGHETQYF. For the CDR3, the DNA is TGCGCCAGCAGCTTGGCCAGTAGGGGGCATGAGACCCAGTACTTC.

This clonotype was picked up many times. This sequence joins TRBV3-1 and TRBJ2-1; D is perhaps TRBD2 (7 bases). There are 16 residues in the CDR3. V was clipped by 4 bases and J by 1 base, with 14 bases between them. In germline, CDR1 is LGHDT, CDR2 YNNKEL (reference sequence). The chain's CDR3 is CASSPSRGGSYNEQFF. Here the CDR3 DNA reads TGTGCCAGCAGCCCCTCTAGGGGGGGTTCCTACAATGAGCAGTTCTTC.

This clonotype was seen repeatedly, ten times or more. The CDR3 nucleotides are TGCAGTGCTAGTAGGGGGGAAGAGACCCAGTACTTC. Translation gives CSASRGEETQYF. The rearrangement uses TRBV20-1 and TRBJ2-5; D may be TRBD1 or TRBD2 (6 bases each). The CDR3 has 12 residues. V lost 3 bases to trimming and J lost 3 bases, with 8 bases between them. Per the germline V gene, CDR1 is DFQATT and CDR2 is SNEGSKA (reference sequence).

This clonotype was counted ten times or more. This chain's CDR3 is CASRPQANSYNEQFF. In nucleotides, the CDR3 is TGCGCCAGCCGCCCCCAGGCCAACTCCTACAATGAGCAGTTCTTC. The V and J genes are TRBV5-1 and TRBJ2-1; D gene uncertain. The V end was cut by 7 bases, the J end by 0 bases, with 14 bases between. CDR1 SGHRS and CDR2 YFSETQ come from the germline V gene. There are 15 residues in the CDR3.

This clonotype showed up just a few times. Since no conserved phenylalanine or tryptophan closes the CDR3, a read error is the likely cause. The DNA is omitted, as the CDR3 cannot be located on it reliably, and the CDR3 follows TCRdb's listing. The chain joins TRBV20-1 to TRBJ2-7; the table's D call, TRBD2, was not checked against the DNA. Both ends counted, the CDR3 spans 13 residues. Germline values: CDR1 DFQATT, CDR2 SNEGSKA (reference sequence). The CDR3 sequence is CSARDSMGTSGIL.

This clonotype was counted between two and nine times. The chain has TRBV6-2 or TRBV6-3 and TRBJ2-3; 9 nucleotides match TRBD2. V was clipped by 6 bases and J by 6 bases; unmatched bases: 7. The CDR3 contains 14 residues. Germline CDR1 MNHEY, CDR2 SVGEGT. The CDR3: CASRASGGPDTQYF. In nucleotides, the CDR3 is TGTGCCAGCAGGGCAAGCGGGGGGCCGGATACGCAGTATTTT.